The TCR beta chain described here comes from a study of shared clonotypes between healthy human individuals. A deep-level run was used for the assay. Per the original methods: For the immunoSEQ data, sequences were junction-only without quality scores, so filtering differed. Assay used: immunoSEQ multiplex PCR; TCRdb lists only in-frame clones, some missing. The V and J calls and clone size are taken from that table; D and trimming were inferred from the DNA. The table records a few million clones, over 85% of them present only once. Subsets obtained from CD4+ cells comprised CD45RA+ naive and CD45RA-negative memory cells. Trimming stripped 6 bases from V and 5 bases from J, with 8 bases between. Germline CDR1 KGHSH, CDR2 LQKENI. The CDR3 extends over 11 amino acids.

This receptor was taken from a man younger than 35 in good health. The sequenced sample was naive CD4+ T cells sorted from blood. As to subset: CD45RA+ positively selected. The chain is built from TRBV18 and TRBJ2-7; D assignment may be TRBD1 or TRBD2 (5 bases each). The CDR3 DNA sequence: TGTGCCAGCTCCCGGGGCGACGAGCAGTACTTC. It is translated as CASSRGDEQYF.